The clone carrying this TCR beta chain was detected many times. The target antigen is unknown. After removal of 6 bases from V and 7 bases from J, the junction contained 11 bases not matched to a gene. CDR1 is MNHNY and CDR2 is SVGAGI in the germline V gene (reference sequence). The CDR3 contains 15 residues. This specimen belongs to a study of T cell repertoires in cytomegalovirus infection. Study information: Public TCR beta signatures were indicative of both CMV infection and a matching HLA type.

MiXCR, applied by TCRdb to the reads, yields one record per CDR3 protein. This table has some 300,000 distinct CDR3 sequences, approximately 10% appearing once. Notes on the study in general: Across the ex vivo response, the dominant clonotypes were HLA-C-restricted CMV-specific TCR beta clonotypes.

The V and J genes are TRBV6-6 and TRBJ1-4; 7 nucleotides align to TRBD1. The source of this sequence is a human donor in good health (CMV status not recorded). Some clones in this sample may be carry-over from other donors' samples. Input material: PBMCs. CDR3 sequence (DNA): TGTGCCAGCAGACCAAAGGGGACAGTAATTGAAAAACTGTTTTTT. Translation gives CASRPKGTVIEKLFF.